This T cell receptor (beta chain) came from a study of blood T cell repertoires in COVID-19. About the research overall: Acute-phase and convalescent COVID-19 samples originated in the United States, Italy and Spain. The analysed material was cDNA or gDNA that came from T cells, B-cell-depleted T cells, or PBMCs.

Original data processing: By means of reference gene primer amplification, nucleated cell counts were estimated. Here immunoSEQ multiplex PCR was the method, and the copy in TCRdb shows in-frame clones only, minus some. For V, J and clone size, that table is used; D and trimming come from the DNA. This table holds tens of thousands of clones, around 84% found once. The J segment lost 4 bases and the V segment lost 1 base, leaving 2 bases of the junction unmatched. The CDR3 totals 15 residues. Per germline, CDR1 LGHNA and CDR2 YNFKEQ. This rearrangement joins TRBV4-2 to TRBJ2-3; TRBD2 matches at 10 bases. The specimen sequenced was peripheral blood. The TCR comes from a man aged 65 to 79 with acute or convalescent COVID-19. The CDR3 DNA sequence: TGTGCCAGCAGCCAAGGGGGACTAGCGTCAGATACGCAGTATTTT. Its translation is CASSQGGLASDTQYF.